Listed below are T cell receptor beta chains from one sample, sequenced in a study of T cells in Graves' hyperthyroidism and ophthalmopathy. TCRdb reprocessed the multiplex PCR reads with MiXCR, giving one entry per CDR3 protein. The table has approximately 320,000 distinct CDR3 sequences, around 17% seen once. Sequencing used blood. The receptors were gathered from a man under 40 with Graves' hyperthyroidism. CDR3s include the opening cysteine and the closing phenylalanine or tryptophan. The D gene is left open where the match is weak. Clone size appears in some rows only: once, few, many, or a class for an expanded clone.

clone_size: few
j_call: TRBJ2-5
d_call: NA
v_call: TRBV4-1
cdr3_nt: TGCGCCAGCAGCCAAGACGACCGGGCTAAGACCCAGTACTTC
cdr3_aa: CASSQDDRAKTQYF

clone_size: NA
j_call: TRBJ2-7
d_call: NA
v_call: TRBV27
cdr3_nt: TGTGCCAGCAGTTTAACAGGATTTCATTGGGCCGAGCAGTACTTC
cdr3_aa: CASSLTGFHWAEQYF

clone_size: many
j_call: TRBJ2-7
d_call: NA
v_call: TRBV2
cdr3_nt: TGTGCCAGCAGTGAAAGGGAGGCTGAGCAGTACTTC
cdr3_aa: CASSEREAEQYF

clone_size: many
j_call: TRBJ2-1
d_call: NA
v_call: TRBV29-1
cdr3_nt: TGCAGCGTTGGTGTCAACCAAAATGAGCAGTTCTTC
cdr3_aa: CSVGVNQNEQFF

clone_size: NA
j_call: TRBJ2-4
d_call: TRBD2
v_call: TRBV19
cdr3_nt: TGTGCCAGTAGCGCACTAGCGGAGGGGCTAGCCAAAAACATTCAGTACTTC
cdr3_aa: CASSALAEGLAKNIQYF

clone_size: few
j_call: TRBJ2-3
d_call: NA
v_call: TRBV20-1
cdr3_nt: TGCAGTGCTACCTCCAGCGGTACGCAGTATTTT
cdr3_aa: CSATSSGTQYF

clone_size: many
j_call: TRBJ2-4
d_call: NA
v_call: TRBV28
cdr3_nt: TGTGCCAGCAGCCGGACAGTTTTACTAGCCAAAAACATTCAGTACTTC
cdr3_aa: CASSRTVLLAKNIQYF

clone_size: few
j_call: TRBJ2-2
d_call: NA
v_call: TRBV28
cdr3_nt: TGTGCCAGCAGGGGCGTAGGGGATCCCAGCGGAAACACCGGGGAGCTGTTTTTT
cdr3_aa: CASRGVGDPSGNTGELFF

clone_size: few
j_call: TRBJ2-4
d_call: NA
v_call: TRBV6-5
cdr3_nt: TGTGCCAGCAGTTACGTTTCCAAAAACATTCAGTACTTC
cdr3_aa: CASSYVSKNIQYF

clone_size: NA
j_call: TRBJ2-2
d_call: TRBD2
v_call: TRBV3-1
cdr3_nt: TGTGCCACCAGCCTCCGGGGGGAGTCCGGGGAGCTGTTTTTT
cdr3_aa: CATSLRGESGELFF

clone_size: NA
j_call: TRBJ1-4
d_call: NA
v_call: TRBV20-1
cdr3_nt: TGCAGCGTGGACAGACGGGAAAAACTGTTTTTT
cdr3_aa: CSVDRREKLFF

clone_size: many
j_call: TRBJ1-6
d_call: TRBD1
v_call: TRBV12-3/TRBV12-4
cdr3_nt: TGTGCCAGCAGTTCAGGGGGTTCGGGTTCACCCCTCCACTTT
cdr3_aa: CASSSGGSGSPLHF

clone_size: few
j_call: TRBJ2-5
d_call: NA
v_call: TRBV9
cdr3_nt: TGTGCCAGCAGCGTAGAGGCCTCCCTTATTGGGGAGACCCAGTACTTC
cdr3_aa: CASSVEASLIGETQYF

clone_size: many
j_call: TRBJ2-1
d_call: TRBD1
v_call: TRBV11-2
cdr3_nt: TGTGCCAGCAGCTTACAGGGGGTCAATGAGCAGTTCTTC
cdr3_aa: CASSLQGVNEQFF

clone_size: many
j_call: TRBJ1-5
d_call: NA
v_call: TRBV28
cdr3_nt: TGTGCCAGCAGCTTTAGAGCTCCCCGGGGGGTCCAGCATTTT
cdr3_aa: CASSFRAPRGVQHF

clone_size: few
j_call: TRBJ2-1
d_call: NA
v_call: TRBV28
cdr3_nt: TGTGCCAGCAGCCAAACTACCTCGAGATCCTACAATGAGCAGTTCTTC
cdr3_aa: CASSQTTSRSYNEQFF

clone_size: NA
j_call: TRBJ2-1
d_call: NA
v_call: TRBV11-2
cdr3_nt: TGTGCCAGCAGCATTCAGGCTAGCGCCCGCAATGAGCAGTTCTTC
cdr3_aa: CASSIQASARNEQFF

clone_size: NA
j_call: TRBJ1-1
d_call: NA
v_call: TRBV29-1
cdr3_nt: TGCAGCGTCGACATGCAGAACACTGAAGCTTTCTTT
cdr3_aa: CSVDMQNTEAFF

clone_size: many
j_call: TRBJ2-3
d_call: TRBD2
v_call: TRBV11-1
cdr3_nt: TGTGCCAGCAGCTTAGTCGCGGGAGGTGCAGATACGCAGTATTTT
cdr3_aa: CASSLVAGGADTQYF

clone_size: few
j_call: TRBJ1-1
d_call: NA
v_call: TRBV20-1
cdr3_nt: TGCAGTGCTAAGTGGTCCCAGGGAGCGAACACTGAAGCTTTCTTT
cdr3_aa: CSAKWSQGANTEAFF